This TCR beta chain was sequenced in a study of early T cells in non-severe SARS-CoV-2 infection. About the research overall: From unsorted whole blood, bulk RNA was sequenced, and the chains remained unpaired. Study results and limitations: Matching with VDJdb favored anti-spike CD8 responses (missing private and CD4 specificities).

The library protocol tagged individual cDNA molecules with unique molecular identifiers. TCRdb re-derived calls from the 5' RACE reads in MiXCR, one entry per CDR3 protein. The repertoire consists of approximately 90,000 distinct CDR3 sequences, with roughly 12% occurring once and the leading ten covering 4% to 4.5%. This clonotype turned up a few times. The antigen is unknown. The specimen comprised whole blood, sampled at baseline. This TCR was sampled from an adult who was a healthcare worker with PCR-confirmed SARS-CoV-2 infection or an uninfected control (not recorded which).

CDR3 sequence: CSAREDPGDTEAFF. The DNA for the CDR3 is TGCAGTGCCCGAGAGGACCCGGGGGACACTGAAGCTTTCTTT. The chain has TRBV20-1 and TRBJ1-1, with D possibly matching TRBD1 (5 bases). Germline V CDR1 and CDR2: DFQATT, SNEGSKA (reference sequence). This CDR3 has 14 amino acids. V lost 6 bases and J 3 bases, leaving 17 bases between the germline ends.